The 28 T cell receptor beta chains below all came from one sample that was sequenced in a study of T cell changes during pregnancy in multiple sclerosis. This table comes from immunoSEQ multiplex PCR, and its TCRdb copy is limited to in-frame clones, with some not included. Here the sample spans more than 45,000 clones, 90% to 95% being singletons. The sample consisted of CD4+ T cells from peripheral blood mononuclear cells, taken in the second trimester of pregnancy. These receptors originate from a female donor with multiple sclerosis, enrolled in a pregnancy study.

The chain joins TRBV7-8 to TRBJ1-1; D might be TRBD1 (6 bases). The CDR3 runs to 13 residues. The germline V and J ends were trimmed by 0 bases and 11 bases, with 13 bases remaining between them. CDR1 is SGHVS, CDR2 FQNEAQ, per germline. The CDR3: CASSLAGGAGAFF. In DNA form, the CDR3 reads TGTGCCAGCAGCTTAGCGGGGGGGGCAGGGGCTTTCTTT.

V and J are TRBV30 and TRBJ2-3, with D tentatively TRBD2 (6 bases). This CDR3 contains 14 residues. V dropped 0 bases and J dropped 5 bases, with 12 bases sitting between them. Germline V CDR1 and CDR2: GTSNPN, SVGIG (reference sequence). The chain's CDR3 is CAWSVRRGIDTQYF. The DNA of the CDR3 is TGTGCCTGGAGTGTACGACGGGGGATAGATACGCAGTATTTT.

This chain joins TRBV5-6 and TRBJ1-3; tentatively, D is TRBD1 (6 bases). CDR3 length: 14 residues. Trimming removed 4 bases at V and 2 bases at J, with 10 bases between. The germline CDR1 and CDR2 sequences are SGHDT and YYEEEE. CDR3 loop: CASSHRQAGNTIYF. DNA of the CDR3: TGTGCCAGCAGCCATCGACAGGCTGGAAACACCATATATTTT.

The chain combines TRBV19 with TRBJ2-3; 8 bases map to TRBD2. CDR1 and CDR2 (germline): LNHDA, SQIVND (reference sequence). J gave up 1 base and V 5 bases, and 5 bases lay outside the gene matches. This CDR3 has 15 amino acids. The CDR3: CASSPGGLGTDTQYF. DNA for the CDR3: TGTGCCAGTAGTCCGGGGGGACTAGGCACAGATACGCAGTATTTT.

V is TRBV19 and J is TRBJ2-3, with 8 bases fitting TRBD1. The CDR3 sequence is 16 residues long. The trim removed 3 bases at V and 5 bases at J, leaving 10 bases unmatched. Germline CDR1 reads LNHDA; CDR2 reads SQIVND (reference sequence). The CDR3 sequence: CASSITGAGGQDTQYF. As DNA, the CDR3 is TGTGCCAGTAGTATCACGGGGGCAGGGGGCCAAGATACGCAGTATTTT.

The chain has TRBV2 and TRBJ1-2, with TRBD1 matching 8 bases. V lost 7 bases, J lost 1 base, and 5 bases stayed unmatched. Germline V gives CDR1 SNHLY, CDR2 FYNNEI. The CDR3 has 14 residues. The CDR3 here is CASKRDRGNYGYTF. CDR3 nucleotides: TGTGCCAGCAAACGCGACAGGGGTAACTATGGCTACACCTTC.

The V call is TRBV29-1, the J call TRBJ2-7, with D possibly matching TRBD1 (5 bases). The CDR3 covers 14 residues. CDR1 and CDR2 (germline): SQVTM, ANQGSEA. V gave up 3 bases and J gave up 0 bases, with 12 bases separating them. The CDR3 region has the DNA TGCAGCGTTGAGAGACAGCCTCTCTCCTACGAGCAGTACTTC. It yields the protein CSVERQPLSYEQYF.

The rearrangement uses TRBV7-2 and TRBJ2-1, with TRBD2 matching 9 bases. The CDR3 is 15 amino acids. V dropped 6 bases and J dropped 7; count of bases not matched to a gene: 10. Germline CDR1 SGHTA, CDR2 FQGNSA. The CDR3 spells CASRTGTSRLNEQFF. The CDR3 DNA follows: TGTGCCAGCAGGACGGGGACTAGCCGGTTGAATGAGCAGTTCTTC.

V gene TRBV4-1 combines with J gene TRBJ1-1, with D possibly being TRBD1 (6 bases). This CDR3 has 14 residues. V lost 4 bases and J 1 base, leaving 10 bases between the germline ends. Germline lookup yields CDR1 MGHRA and CDR2 YSYEKL. This CDR3 reads CASSLGTQNTEAFF. CDR3 in DNA: TGCGCCAGCAGCCTGGGGACACAGAACACTGAAGCTTTCTTT.

The chain employs TRBV29-1 and TRBJ2-7; 9 bases fit TRBD1. CDR3 length equals 12 residues. CDR1 is SQVTM, CDR2 ANQGSEA, per germline. Trimming cost V 4 bases and J 9 bases; bases outside gene matches: 7. CDR3 DNA: TGCAGCGTTGGGGAACAGGGGGCAGCGCAGTACTTC. Translated, it gives CSVGEQGAAQYF.

This clone was observed once. V is TRBV7-2 and J is TRBJ2-1; 7 nucleotides align to TRBD2. The trim removed 9 bases at V and 0 bases at J, leaving 8 bases unmatched. This CDR3 is 15 amino acids long. The germline gives CDR1 SGHTA, CDR2 FQGNSA. The CDR3 protein is CARQGGGSSYNEQFF. CDR3 DNA: TGTGCCAGGCAGGGTGGCGGGAGCTCCTACAATGAGCAGTTCTTC.

The chain recombines TRBV18 with TRBJ2-1; TRBD1 might be the D (6 bases). Germline V gene lookup returns CDR1 KGHSH and CDR2 LQKENI. This CDR3 has 13 residues. Trimming stripped 2 bases from V and 7 bases from J, with 9 bases between. The CDR3 loop is CASSPTGINEQFF. Here the CDR3 DNA reads TGTGCCAGCTCACCAACAGGGATAAATGAGCAGTTCTTC.

This clone showed up just once. This sequence joins TRBV6-5 and TRBJ1-2, with D maybe TRBD1 (5 bases). The V end was cut by 6 bases, the J end by 12 bases, with 14 bases between. The length of the CDR3 is 11 residues. Germline assignment: CDR1 MNHEY and CDR2 SVGAGI. The CDR3 protein is CASRGPGSHTF. Written as DNA, the CDR3 is TGTGCCAGCAGGGGGCCGGGCAGCCACACCTTC.

The J gene is TRBJ1-1, the V gene TRBV14; D gene uncertain. The CDR3 is made up of 13 amino acids. Germline CDR1 reads SGHDN; CDR2 reads FVKESK. The germline V and J ends were trimmed by 0 bases and 7 bases, with 9 bases remaining between them. DNA of the CDR3: TGTGCCAGCAGCCAAGATCTGGGGAGTGAAGCTTTCTTT. Translation gives CASSQDLGSEAFF.

The chain is built from TRBV4-2 and TRBJ1-5; the D is unclear. Deletions cut 1 base from V and 4 bases from J, with 5 bases between. CDR3 length equals 13 residues. Germline CDR1 LGHNA, CDR2 YNFKEQ. The CDR3 DNA reads TGTGCCAGCAGCCAAGGAGAGAATCAGCCCCAGCATTTT. Encoded protein: CASSQGENQPQHF.

The chain links TRBV7-3 to TRBJ2-6; D uncertain. Germline V gene lookup returns CDR1 SGHTA and CDR2 FQGTGA. The CDR3 is 15 amino acids. The V end was cut by 5 bases, the J end by 1 base, with 9 bases between. The CDR3 coding sequence is TGTGCCAGCAGCGAAGCAAGTTCTGGGGCCAACGTCCTGACTTTC. Translating gives CASSEASSGANVLTF.

The chain joins TRBV6-1 to TRBJ2-7; no firm D call. The germline V gene has CDR1 MNHNS and CDR2 SASEGT. The length of the CDR3 is 15 residues. Trimming removed 2 bases from V and 3 bases from J, with 14 bases in between. CDR3 DNA: TGTGCCAGCAGTGAAACCCAGGTAGTGAGCTACGAGCAGTACTTC. This translates into CASSETQVVSYEQYF.

In its sample, this clone was seen once. The chain combines TRBV6-4 with TRBJ2-7, with D maybe TRBD2 (5 bases). The germline V and J ends were trimmed by 6 bases and 3 bases, with 12 bases remaining between them. The germline V gene has CDR1 MRHNA and CDR2 SNTAGT. This CDR3 contains 13 residues. In DNA, the CDR3 is TGTGCCAGCAGCCGCGGACGGGGCTACGAGCAGTACTTC. Protein product: CASSRGRGYEQYF.

The chain joins TRBV7-3 to TRBJ2-2; TRBD1 matches 8 bases. The V gene end was trimmed by 1 base and the J gene end by 7 bases; junction bases not matched to a gene: 11. In germline, CDR1 is SGHTA, CDR2 FQGTGA. The CDR3 spans 17 residues. DNA for the CDR3: TGTGCCAGCAGCTTAAAGGCCCAGGGGGCGAATCTCGGGGAGCTGTTTTTT. Translated, it gives CASSLKAQGANLGELFF.

The chain joins TRBV10-3 to TRBJ2-1, with TRBD2 matching 11 bases. V shed 5 bases and J 3 bases; nucleotides not matched to a gene: 6. This CDR3 contains 16 residues. In germline, CDR1 is ENHRY, CDR2 SYGVKD. CDR3 residues: CAISPIAGGLYNEQFF. The CDR3 region has the DNA TGTGCCATCAGTCCCATAGCGGGGGGGCTCTACAATGAGCAGTTCTTC.

The V gene is TRBV7-2, the J gene TRBJ1-2; TRBD1 agrees at 10 bases. V shed 5 bases and J 6 bases; nucleotides not matched to a gene: 6. The CDR3 consists of 14 residues. The germline V gene encodes CDR1 SGHTA and CDR2 FQGNSA. CDR3 residues: CASSPDRGIHGYTF. CDR3 nucleotides: TGTGCCAGCAGCCCGGACAGGGGGATACATGGCTACACCTTC.

The sample holds one count of this clone. The chain has TRBV18 and TRBJ2-7; a weak D match, TRBD1 (6 bases). Looked up from germline, CDR1 is KGHSH and CDR2 is LQKENI. The CDR3 totals 15 residues. V lost 1 base and J lost 0, with 10 bases in between. The CDR3 coding sequence is TGTGCCAGCTCACCACAACAGGGTAGCTCCTACGAGCAGTACTTC. Protein: CASSPQQGSSYEQYF.

This clone was recorded once. V is TRBV15 and J is TRBJ2-3; 11 bases fit TRBD1. The CDR3 is 19 amino acids. Germline V gene lookup returns CDR1 LNHNV and CDR2 YYDKDF (reference sequence). Losses at the gene ends were 2 bases for V and 1 base for J; bases not matched to a gene: 11. CDR3 in amino acids: CATSRTGTGGGSGTDTQYF. CDR3 sequence (DNA): TGTGCCACCAGCAGAACCGGGACAGGGGGTGGGAGTGGCACAGATACGCAGTATTTT.

The chain combines TRBV6-6 with TRBJ2-7; 13 bases agree with TRBD2. Per germline, CDR1 MNHNY and CDR2 SVGAGI (reference sequence). The CDR3 extends over 16 amino acids. The ends lost 1 base at V and 6 bases at J; junction bases unmatched: 6. CDR3 sequence (DNA): TGTGCCAGCAGTTACTTTTCGGGACTAGCGGGGTCCGAGCAGTACTTC. It specifies CASSYFSGLAGSEQYF.

V is TRBV19 and J is TRBJ1-3; D might be TRBD1 (6 bases). The V end lost 3 bases, the J end lost 2 bases, and 11 bases lay between the germline ends. The CDR3 totals 15 residues. Looked up from germline, CDR1 is LNHDA and CDR2 is SQIVND (reference sequence). The CDR3 DNA follows: TGTGCCAGTAGTATTTTGCAGGGGCCTGGAAACACCATATATTTT. This translates into CASSILQGPGNTIYF.

J is TRBJ1-5 and V is TRBV18, with TRBD1 matching 7 bases. J was trimmed by 5 bases and V by 3 bases; bases with no gene match: 4. Germline V gene data show CDR1 as KGHSH and CDR2 as LQKENI. The length of the CDR3 is 14 residues. The DNA of the CDR3 is TGTGCCAGCTCACCGGGGACAGCCCATCAGCCCCAGCATTTT. Translated, it gives CASSPGTAHQPQHF.

J is TRBJ2-5 and V is TRBV5-1; unclear D gene. This CDR3 contains 10 residues. V lost 7 bases and J 3 bases, leaving 4 bases between the germline ends. CDR1 SGHRS and CDR2 YFSETQ come from the germline V gene. CDR3 coding DNA: TGCGCCAGCGGAGAAGAGACCCAGTACTTC. It specifies CASGEETQYF.

The CDR3 sequence is CASSTGQVYNEQFF. DNA for the CDR3: TGCGCCAGCAGCACGGGACAGGTTTACAATGAGCAGTTCTTC. The chain uses TRBV5-1 and TRBJ2-1; TRBD1 agrees at 8 bases. The CDR3 runs 14 residues. Germline V gives CDR1 SGHRS, CDR2 YFSETQ. V lost 4 bases and J lost 4; bases outside the gene matches: 4.